This T cell receptor (beta chain) originates from a study of PD-L1 blockade in urothelial cancer. Study at large: Males with bladder-origin urothelial cancer made up about 90% of the roughly 29 patients. Study conclusions and caveats: A below-median TCR clonality in blood before treatment predicted better survival.

Spiking each PCR with synthetic TCR analog templates was performed. Data came from immunoSEQ multiplex PCR; TCRdb stores just in-frame clones and leaves some out. This sample has about 120,000 clones; 80% to 95% occur once, and the top ten carry approximately 3.8%. Sample time point: peripheral blood 6 weeks after treatment start. Patients had locally advanced or metastatic urothelial carcinoma. The V end lost 4 bases, the J end lost 2 bases, and 15 bases lay between the germline ends. There are 15 residues in the CDR3. Germline V gene data show CDR1 as SGHRS and CDR2 as YFSETQ. Regarding this clone: The antigen remains unidentified.

The sequence was obtained from a man between 60 and 75 years old with urothelial cancer. V and J are TRBV5-1 and TRBJ2-5; no clear D. This specimen consisted of PBMCs, obtained around atezolizumab (anti-PD-L1) treatment. CDR3 sequence reads: CASSPDYPGQETQYF. CDR3 coding DNA: TGCGCCAGCAGCCCCGATTACCCAGGTCAAGAGACCCAGTACTTC.